One and the same sample provided the 3 T cell receptor beta chains below, sequenced in a study of blood T cell repertoires in COVID-19. Method: immunoSEQ multiplex PCR; TCRdb's copy keeps in-frame clones and lacks some. The sample includes 250,000 or so clones, over 80% seen only once; the top ten take roughly 2%. The source material was peripheral blood. The receptors derive from a young man who had recovered from COVID-19.

A remark on this clone: Other nucleotide sequences from this sample produce the same CDR3. V gene TRBV28 combines with J gene TRBJ2-6; the D gene is possibly TRBD1 (5 bases). Trimming cost V 2 bases and J 2 bases, with 7 bases left between them. This CDR3 spans 15 amino acids. From germline, CDR1 is MDHEN and CDR2 SYDVKM. Here the CDR3 DNA reads TGTGCCAGCAGTTTACAGGGAACTGGGGCCAACGTCCTGACTTTC. Its protein product is CASSLQGTGANVLTF.

The chain recombines TRBV2 with TRBJ2-1; 7 bases match TRBD2. V trimming: 4 bases; J trimming: 3 bases; junction bases outside the gene matches: 12. CDR1 and CDR2 (germline): SNHLY, FYNNEI. The CDR3 is 17 amino acids. The CDR3 sequence: CASSAMGPGLIYNEQFF. The CDR3 DNA reads TGTGCCAGCAGTGCTATGGGACCGGGACTAATCTACAATGAGCAGTTCTTC.

V usage is TRBV10-1 and J usage is TRBJ1-1, with a weak D call TRBD1 (5 bases). The CDR3 consists of 13 residues. V was shortened by 5 bases and J by 4 bases, with 11 bases between the two germline ends. Per the germline V gene, CDR1 is WNHNN and CDR2 is SYGVQD (reference sequence). CDR3 nucleotides: TGCGCCAGCAGTTCGACAGCGGGCACTGAAGCTTTCTTT. This encodes CASSSTAGTEAFF.